This TCR beta chain was identified during a study of blood T cell repertoires in COVID-19. Background on the study: Italy, Spain and the United States were the sources of the convalescent and acute COVID-19 samples. T cells, B-cell-depleted T cells, or PBMCs supplied cDNA or gDNA.

In this sample, this clone turned up a few times. Trimming shortened V by 8 bases and J by 5 bases, and 15 bases separated the two germline ends. There are 13 residues in the CDR3. CDR1 and CDR2 from the germline V gene are MNHEY and SMNVEV (reference sequence). As originally analysed: Quantification of nucleated cells was approximated via reference gene primer amplification. Using immunoSEQ multiplex PCR, the repertoire was profiled, and TCRdb retains in-frame clones only, with some absent. V and J calls and clone size are those listed in that table; D and trimming were worked out from the DNA. Among about 70,000 clones listed, roughly 80% were seen once.

This TCR came from a woman aged 70 to 79 with acute or convalescent COVID-19. The sample was peripheral blood. The gene calls are TRBV27 and TRBJ2-5; weak D call: TRBD2 (6 bases). The CDR3 spells CASRPTGRETQYF. For the CDR3, the DNA is TGTGCCAGCCGTCCTACGGGGAGGGAGACCCAGTACTTC.